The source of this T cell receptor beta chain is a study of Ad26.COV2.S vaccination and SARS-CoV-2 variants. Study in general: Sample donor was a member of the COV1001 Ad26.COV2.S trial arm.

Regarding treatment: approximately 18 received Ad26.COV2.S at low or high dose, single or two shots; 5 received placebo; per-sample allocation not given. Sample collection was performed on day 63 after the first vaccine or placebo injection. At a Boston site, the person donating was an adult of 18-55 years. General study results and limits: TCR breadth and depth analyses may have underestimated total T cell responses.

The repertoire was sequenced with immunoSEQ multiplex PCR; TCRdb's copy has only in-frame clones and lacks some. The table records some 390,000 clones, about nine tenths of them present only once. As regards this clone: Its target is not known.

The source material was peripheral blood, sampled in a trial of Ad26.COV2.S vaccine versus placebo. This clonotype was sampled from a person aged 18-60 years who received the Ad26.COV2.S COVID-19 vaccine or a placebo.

The CDR3: CASSLLSGAQYF. The CDR3 coding sequence is TGTGCCAGCAGTTTACTATCGGGGGCCCAGTACTTC. The rearrangement links TRBV12-3 or TRBV12-4 to TRBJ2-5, with D perhaps TRBD2 (6 bases). V lost 2 bases, J lost 9 bases, and 10 bases lay in between. This CDR3 has 12 residues.